These 13 T cell receptor beta chains were sequenced from one sample in a study. TCRdb itself ran the 5' RACE reads through MiXCR, one entry per CDR3 protein. Seen here are around 52,000 distinct CDR3 sequences, about 28% observed once, and the top ten hold 3% to 3.5%. Sequences were obtained from tumor-infiltrating memory CD4+ T cells sorted from the breast tumor. Subset defined: memory CD4+ T cells, CD4+CD45RO+CD25-. These receptors all come from a female donor with breast cancer.

The chain couples TRBV28 to TRBJ2-3, with a weak D call TRBD2 (5 bases). The germline gives CDR1 MDHEN, CDR2 SYDVKM. The V end lost 3 bases, the J end lost 3 bases, and 7 bases lay between the germline ends. The CDR3 runs to 13 residues. In DNA form, the CDR3 reads TGTGCCAGCAGTTTTCCGGGGACAGATACGCAGTATTTT. This gives the protein CASSFPGTDTQYF.

This clonotype has more than one count but fewer than ten. This chain links TRBV20-1 with TRBJ1-2; weak D call: TRBD1 (5 bases). The CDR3 runs to 13 residues. V lost 4 bases and J lost 2, with 11 bases in between. Germline assignment: CDR1 DFQATT and CDR2 SNEGSKA (reference sequence). CDR3 amino acids: CSANGGVNYGYTF. CDR3 DNA sequence: TGCAGTGCTAATGGAGGGGTCAACTATGGCTACACCTTC.

This clonotype came up many times. This sequence joins TRBV7-6 and TRBJ2-7; 7 nucleotides match TRBD1. CDR3 length: 12 amino acids. The germline CDR1 and CDR2 sequences are SGHVS and FNYEAQ. J was trimmed by 5 bases and V by 6 bases; bases with no gene match: 4. As DNA, the CDR3 is TGTGCCAGCAGTCAGACAGGGAACGAGCAGTACTTC. Protein: CASSQTGNEQYF.

This rearrangement joins TRBV5-3 to TRBJ2-1; TRBD1 might be the D (6 bases). TRBV5-3 is designated an ORF whose function remains uncertain. The CDR3 sequence is 15 residues long. Deletions cut 0 bases from V and 6 bases from J, with 13 bases between. CDR3 sequence: CARSLAQGLGNEQFF. The DNA for the CDR3 is TGTGCCAGAAGCTTGGCACAGGGCCTAGGCAATGAGCAGTTCTTC.

This clonotype was counted a few times. This chain joins TRBV4-2 and TRBJ2-5; perhaps TRBD1 as D (6 bases). Between the trimmed V and J ends, which lost 3 bases and 5 bases, there was a span of 10 bases. The germline CDR1 and CDR2 sequences are LGHNA and YNFKEQ. This CDR3 comprises 13 residues. DNA for the CDR3: TGTGCCAGCAGCCACAGGGGAGAGGAGACCCAGTACTTC. This encodes CASSHRGEETQYF.

This clonotype was detected only a few times. The J gene is TRBJ2-5, the V gene TRBV5-1; D remains ambiguous. Germline loops: CDR1 SGHRS, CDR2 YFSETQ. This CDR3 is built from 14 residues. The V end lost 0 bases, the J end lost 0 bases, and 6 bases lay between the germline ends. The CDR3 region has the DNA TGCGCCAGCAGCTTGGTCCCCGACCAAGAGACCCAGTACTTC. Its translation is CASSLVPDQETQYF.

This clonotype was seen a single time. The V gene is TRBV2, the J gene TRBJ1-5; no reliable D call. The CDR3 is 15 amino acids. CDR1 is SNHLY and CDR2 is FYNNEI in the germline V gene. V was trimmed by 5 bases and J by 0 bases, leaving 11 bases between them. In nucleotides, the CDR3 is TGTGCCAGCAGTTACCGACGGGTTAGCAATCAGCCCCAGCATTTT. It codes for CASSYRRVSNQPQHF.

As for this clonotype: An end of the junction differs from the germline gene, which may be a read error. This chain links TRBV3-1 with TRBJ2-2; 12 bases fit TRBD2. Per germline, CDR1 LGHDT and CDR2 YNNKEL (reference sequence). There are 16 residues in the CDR3. DNA for the CDR3: TGTGCCAGCAGCGTTACTAGCGGGAGGAACACCGTGGAGCTGTTTTTT. It yields the protein CASSVTSGRNTVELFF.

This clonotype was seen ten or more times. This chain joins TRBV7-3 and TRBJ2-3; D may be TRBD1 or TRBD2 (6 bases each). V lost 3 bases and J 0 bases, leaving 10 bases between the germline ends. The CDR3 sequence is 15 residues long. The germline V gene has CDR1 SGHTA and CDR2 FQGTGA. In DNA, the CDR3 is TGTGCCAGCAGCTTTGGAGGGGGTAGCACAGATACGCAGTATTTT. Encoded protein: CASSFGGGSTDTQYF.

A remark on this clonotype: One end of the junction varies from germline; a read error may be responsible. The chain has TRBV6-6 and TRBJ1-6; no clear D. This CDR3 has 16 amino acids. Germline V lookup: CDR1 MNHNY, CDR2 SVGAGI (reference sequence). CDR3 in amino acids: CASNAGLSSYNSPLPF. Written as DNA, the CDR3 is TGTGCCAGCAACGCGGGATTAAGCTCCTATAATTCACCCCTCCCCTTT.

This clonotype was seen more than once but under ten times. The genes are TRBV7-9 and TRBJ2-3; unclear D gene. The V and J ends lost 1 base and 4 bases respectively, with 3 bases between them. Germline V gene data show CDR1 as SEHNR and CDR2 as FQNEAQ (reference sequence). The CDR3 runs 12 residues. The CDR3 protein is CASSLVSDTQYF. CDR3 sequence (DNA): TGTGCCAGCAGCTTAGTTTCAGATACGCAGTATTTT.

This clonotype was observed a few times. The gene calls are TRBV2 and TRBJ2-7; the match to TRBD2 covers 8 bases. V lost 2 bases and J lost 3; bases outside the gene matches: 9. This CDR3 is 16 amino acids long. Germline-derived CDR1 and CDR2 are SNHLY and FYNNEI. CDR3 loop: CASSERGLALNYEQYF. CDR3 bases: TGTGCCAGCAGTGAAAGAGGACTAGCCCTTAACTACGAGCAGTACTTC.

This clonotype has ten or more counts. This CDR3 reads CSARGQGHTNEQYF. In DNA, the CDR3 is TGCAGTGCTAGAGGACAGGGTCATACGAACGAGCAGTACTTC. This chain joins TRBV20-1 and TRBJ2-7, with 7 bases identical to TRBD1. Germline-derived CDR1 and CDR2 are DFQATT and SNEGSKA (reference sequence). The CDR3 totals 14 residues. V shed 1 base and J 5 bases; nucleotides not matched to a gene: 8.